A single sample is the source of the 2 T cell receptor beta chains below, sequenced in a study of monozygotic twins with inflammatory bowel disease. With the 5' RACE reads reprocessed, TCRdb shows one record per CDR3 protein and no DNA. There are around 150,000 distinct CDR3 sequences in the sample, with over 2.5% held by the top ten. Source material: blood. Every receptor here comes from a human donor with ulcerative colitis or Crohn's disease, or a healthy co-twin of an affected twin (not recorded which).

The chain carries TRBV28 and TRBJ2-1. The CDR3 loop spans 15 amino acids. The V gene's germline CDR1 is MDHEN and CDR2 SYDVKM. The CDR3 region is CASSLWRSSYNEQFF.

The V and J genes are TRBV7-6 and TRBJ2-5; no DNA is available, so the TRBD2 call from TCRdb remains unchecked. CDR1 is SGHVS and CDR2 is FNYEAQ in the germline V gene. The CDR3 totals 13 residues. CDR3 loop: CASKAGVQETQYF.